These 8 T cell receptor beta chains came from one sample sequenced in a study of CD8 T cells in ankylosing spondylitis. These receptors' targets are unknown. One entry per CDR3 protein results from TCRdb running MiXCR on the 5' RACE reads. The repertoire holds roughly 700,000 distinct CDR3 sequences, around 20% seen once, with around 19% in the top ten. Study-wide findings and caveats: One TCR beta motif, made up of seven to nine highly homologous variants, appeared characteristic of ankylosing spondylitis blood.

The sample taken for sequencing was blood, either unsorted or a sorted T cell fraction (not recorded which). The receptors originated from a male donor with ankylosing spondylitis.

The CDR3 DNA reads TGTGCCAGCAGCTTATGGGGTTTCGAGACCCAGTACTTC. Translation gives CASSLWGFETQYF. The chain recombines TRBV7-9 with TRBJ2-5; no firm D call. Germline loops: CDR1 SEHNR, CDR2 FQNEAQ (reference sequence). This CDR3 comprises 13 residues. The V end lost 2 bases, the J end lost 5 bases, and 9 bases lay between the germline ends.

This clonotype has only one observation. The CDR3 DNA is TGTGCCAGCAGTTTCGAGGGGGATGAAAAACTGTTTTTT. Amino acid sequence: CASSFEGDEKLFF. The rearrangement links TRBV12-3 or TRBV12-4 to TRBJ1-4; D is possibly TRBD1 (6 bases). V dropped 3 bases and J dropped 6 bases, with 8 bases sitting between them. The CDR3 extends over 13 amino acids.

V is TRBV5-1 and J is TRBJ1-2; D is ambiguous. V was pared by 4 bases and J by 7 bases, with 17 bases between. The CDR3 contains 14 residues. Germline-derived CDR1 and CDR2 are SGHRS and YFSETQ. CDR3 DNA sequence: TGCGCCAGCAGCCCCGAAGACACGGCCCGTGGCTACACCTTC. It codes for CASSPEDTARGYTF.

This chain uses TRBV20-1 with TRBJ2-7, with no clear D. Germline assignment: CDR1 DFQATT and CDR2 SNEGSKA (reference sequence). The CDR3 runs 13 residues. Trimming pared 0 bases from V and 3 bases from J, leaving 9 bases between. DNA for the CDR3: TGCAGTGCTAGAGATAAAATAGACTACGAGCAGTACTTC. Protein: CSARDKIDYEQYF.

The chain recombines TRBV11-2 with TRBJ1-1; D not certain. The V gene's germline CDR1 is SGHAT and CDR2 FQNNGV. CDR3 length: 15 amino acids. V lost 5 bases and J lost 1, with 14 bases in between. The CDR3 DNA sequence: TGTGCCAGCAGCCGTGGGCCGAACTCGAACACTGAAGCTTTCTTT. Residues: CASSRGPNSNTEAFF.

The table lists this clonotype with a few counts. J is TRBJ2-3 and V is TRBV6-1, with TRBD2 as a possible D gene (5 bases). Germline values: CDR1 MNHNS, CDR2 SASEGT. With 8 bases removed from V and 2 bases from J, the gap between germline ends came to 11 bases. This CDR3 is built from 13 residues. The CDR3 loop reads CASSSGYTDTQYF. In nucleotides, the CDR3 is TGTGCCAGCTCCTCGGGGTACACAGATACGCAGTATTTT.

The chain has TRBV6-1 and TRBJ2-2, with D perhaps TRBD1 or TRBD2 (5 bases each). The CDR3 is 15 amino acids. The V gene lost 5 bases and the J gene lost 5 bases, with 15 bases spanning the gap. Germline V lookup: CDR1 MNHNS, CDR2 SASEGT. DNA of the CDR3: TGTGCCAGCAGTACCCGGGACCCGATGACCGGGGAGCTGTTTTTT. Translation gives CASSTRDPMTGELFF.

This chain links TRBV4-2 with TRBJ1-4; TRBD1 is a possible D gene (5 bases). The CDR3 length is 17 residues. CDR1 LGHNA and CDR2 YNFKEQ come from the germline V gene. Trimming shortened V by 2 bases and J by 7 bases, and 20 bases separated the two germline ends. The CDR3 bases are TGTGCCAGCAGCCAATTGTCGATTGGGGGAGCAGCTGAAAAACTGTTTTTT. It yields the protein CASSQLSIGGAAEKLFF.